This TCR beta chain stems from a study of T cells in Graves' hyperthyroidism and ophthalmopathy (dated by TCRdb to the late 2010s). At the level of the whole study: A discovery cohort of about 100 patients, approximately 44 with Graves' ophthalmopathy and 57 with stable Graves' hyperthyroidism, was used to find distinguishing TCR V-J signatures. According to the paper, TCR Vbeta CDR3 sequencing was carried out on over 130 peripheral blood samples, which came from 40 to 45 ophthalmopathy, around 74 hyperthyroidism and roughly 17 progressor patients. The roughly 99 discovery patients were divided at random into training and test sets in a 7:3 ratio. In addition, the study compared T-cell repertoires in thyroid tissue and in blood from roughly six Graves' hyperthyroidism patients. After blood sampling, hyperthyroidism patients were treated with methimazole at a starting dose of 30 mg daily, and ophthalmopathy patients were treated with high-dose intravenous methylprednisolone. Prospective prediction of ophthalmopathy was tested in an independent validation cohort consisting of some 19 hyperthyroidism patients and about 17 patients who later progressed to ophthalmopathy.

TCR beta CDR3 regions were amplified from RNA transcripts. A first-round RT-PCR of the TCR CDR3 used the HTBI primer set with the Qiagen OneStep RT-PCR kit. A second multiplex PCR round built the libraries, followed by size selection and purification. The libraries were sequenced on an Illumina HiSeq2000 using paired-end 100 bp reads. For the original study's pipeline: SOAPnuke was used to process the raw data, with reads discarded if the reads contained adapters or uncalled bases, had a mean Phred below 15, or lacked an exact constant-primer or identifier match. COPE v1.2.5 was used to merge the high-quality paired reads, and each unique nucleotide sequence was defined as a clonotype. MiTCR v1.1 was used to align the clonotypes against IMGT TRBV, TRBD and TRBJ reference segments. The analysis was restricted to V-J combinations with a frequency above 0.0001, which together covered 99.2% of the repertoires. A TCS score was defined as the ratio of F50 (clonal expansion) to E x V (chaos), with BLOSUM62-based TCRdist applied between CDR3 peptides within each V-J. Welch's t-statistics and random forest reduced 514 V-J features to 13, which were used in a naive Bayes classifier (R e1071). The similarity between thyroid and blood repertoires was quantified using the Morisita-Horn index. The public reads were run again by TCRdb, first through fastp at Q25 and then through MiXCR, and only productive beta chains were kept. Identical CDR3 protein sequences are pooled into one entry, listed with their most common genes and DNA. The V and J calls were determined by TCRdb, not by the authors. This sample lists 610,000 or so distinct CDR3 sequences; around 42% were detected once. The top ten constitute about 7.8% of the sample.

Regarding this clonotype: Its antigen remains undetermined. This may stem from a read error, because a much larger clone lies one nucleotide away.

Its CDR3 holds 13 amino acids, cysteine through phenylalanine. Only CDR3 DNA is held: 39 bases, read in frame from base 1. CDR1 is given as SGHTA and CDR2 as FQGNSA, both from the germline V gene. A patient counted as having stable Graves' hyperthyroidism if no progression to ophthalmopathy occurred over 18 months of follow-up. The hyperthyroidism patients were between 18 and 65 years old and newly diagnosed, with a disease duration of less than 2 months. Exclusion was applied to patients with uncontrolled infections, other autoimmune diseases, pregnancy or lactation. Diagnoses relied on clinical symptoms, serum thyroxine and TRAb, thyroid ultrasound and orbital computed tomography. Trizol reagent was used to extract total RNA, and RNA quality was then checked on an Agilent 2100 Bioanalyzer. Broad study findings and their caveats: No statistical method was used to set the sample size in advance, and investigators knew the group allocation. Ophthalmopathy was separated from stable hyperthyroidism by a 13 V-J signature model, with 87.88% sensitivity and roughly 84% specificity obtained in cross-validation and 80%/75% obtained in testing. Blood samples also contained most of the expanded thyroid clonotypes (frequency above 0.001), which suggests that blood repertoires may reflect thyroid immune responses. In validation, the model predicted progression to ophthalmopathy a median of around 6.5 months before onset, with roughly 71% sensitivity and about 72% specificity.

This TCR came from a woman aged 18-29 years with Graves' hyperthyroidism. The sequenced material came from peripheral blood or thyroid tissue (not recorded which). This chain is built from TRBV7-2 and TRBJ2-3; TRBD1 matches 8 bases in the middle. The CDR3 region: CAGGDRLTDTLYF. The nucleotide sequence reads TGTGCCGGTGGGGACAGGTTAACAGATACGCTGTATTTT.